This T cell receptor beta chain was captured in a study of cytotoxic CD8 clonotypes in ibrutinib-treated CLL. In the study overall: The response samples were taken once patients had been treated for a median of about 12 months, range 6 to 36.

On this clone itself: Its antigen is not known.

Study-level results: Clonality went up at ibrutinib response and then declined back toward baseline at progression.

Here immunoSEQ multiplex PCR was the method, and the copy in TCRdb shows in-frame clones only, minus some. The sample contains 200,000 to 250,000 clones, around 70% of which appear only once. This CDR3 spans 13 amino acids. Germline lookup yields CDR1 SGHRS and CDR2 YFSETQ. V was clipped by 1 base and J by 3 bases, with 7 bases between them. The source is a human donor with chronic lymphocytic leukemia. The specimen was PBMCs, collected after 24 months of ibrutinib treatment. The chain carries TRBV5-1 and TRBJ2-5; no firm D call. CDR3 in amino acids: CASSLLLKETQYF. Written as DNA, the CDR3 is TGCGCCAGCAGCTTGTTGCTAAAAGAGACCCAGTACTTC.